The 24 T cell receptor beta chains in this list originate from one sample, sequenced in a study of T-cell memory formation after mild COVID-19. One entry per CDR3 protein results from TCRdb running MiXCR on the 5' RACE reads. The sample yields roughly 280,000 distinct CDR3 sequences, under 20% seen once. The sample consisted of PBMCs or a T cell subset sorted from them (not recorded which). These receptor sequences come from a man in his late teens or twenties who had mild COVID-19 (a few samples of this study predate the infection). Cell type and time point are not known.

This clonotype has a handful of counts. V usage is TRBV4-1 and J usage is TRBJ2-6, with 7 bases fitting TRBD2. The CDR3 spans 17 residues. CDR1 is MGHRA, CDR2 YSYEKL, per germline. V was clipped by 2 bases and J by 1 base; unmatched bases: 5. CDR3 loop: CASSQIGRASGANVLTF. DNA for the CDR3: TGCGCCAGCAGCCAAATTGGGAGGGCATCTGGGGCCAACGTCCTGACTTTC.

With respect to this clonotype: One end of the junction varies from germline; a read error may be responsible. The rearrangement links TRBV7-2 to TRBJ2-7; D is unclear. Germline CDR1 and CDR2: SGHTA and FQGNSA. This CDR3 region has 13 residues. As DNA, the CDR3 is TGTGCCAGCAGTCTCAGACAAGCCTACGAGCAGCACTTC. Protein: CASSLRQAYEQHF.

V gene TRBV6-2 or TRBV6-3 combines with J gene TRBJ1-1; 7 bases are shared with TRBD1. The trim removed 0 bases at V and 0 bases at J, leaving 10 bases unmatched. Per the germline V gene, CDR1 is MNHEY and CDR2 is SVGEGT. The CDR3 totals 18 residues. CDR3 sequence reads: CASSYSRDSITMNTEAFF. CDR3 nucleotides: TGTGCCAGCAGTTACTCGAGGGACAGCATAACAATGAACACTGAAGCTTTCTTT.

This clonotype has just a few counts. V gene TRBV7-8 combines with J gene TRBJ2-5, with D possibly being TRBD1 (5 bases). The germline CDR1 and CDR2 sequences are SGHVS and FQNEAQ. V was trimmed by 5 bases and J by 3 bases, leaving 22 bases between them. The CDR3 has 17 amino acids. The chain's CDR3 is CASSRRMDTSKKETQYF. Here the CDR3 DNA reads TGTGCCAGCAGCAGACGAATGGACACGTCCAAAAAAGAGACCCAGTACTTC.

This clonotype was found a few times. CDR3 residues: CASSQEPLERETQYF. The CDR3 DNA reads as TGTGCCAGCAGCCAAGAGCCACTAGAACGAGAGACCCAGTACTTC. J is TRBJ2-5 and V is TRBV3-1; perhaps TRBD2 as D (5 bases). Germline CDR1 and CDR2: LGHDT and YNNKEL (reference sequence). This CDR3 is 15 amino acids long. The V gene lost 0 bases and the J gene lost 4 bases, with 12 bases spanning the gap.

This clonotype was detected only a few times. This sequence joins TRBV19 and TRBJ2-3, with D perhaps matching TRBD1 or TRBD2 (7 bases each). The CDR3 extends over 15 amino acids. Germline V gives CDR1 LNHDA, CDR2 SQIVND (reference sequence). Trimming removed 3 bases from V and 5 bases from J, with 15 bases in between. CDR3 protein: CASSILGRGQDTQYF. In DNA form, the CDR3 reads TGTGCCAGTAGTATCCTGGGGAGGGGGCAAGATACGCAGTATTTT.

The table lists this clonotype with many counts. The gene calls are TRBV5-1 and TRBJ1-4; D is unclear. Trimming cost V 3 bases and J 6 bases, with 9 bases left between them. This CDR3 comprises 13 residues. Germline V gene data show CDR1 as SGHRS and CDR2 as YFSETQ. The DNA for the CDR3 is TGCGCCAGCAGCTCGAACGTTGATGAAAAACTGTTTTTT. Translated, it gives CASSSNVDEKLFF. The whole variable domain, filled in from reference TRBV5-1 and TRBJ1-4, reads KAGVTQTPRYLIKTRGQQVTLSCSPISGHRSVSWYQQTPGQGLQFLFEYFSETQRNKGNFPGRFSGRQFSNSRSEMNVSTLELGDSALYLCASSSNVDEKLFFGSGTQLSVL.

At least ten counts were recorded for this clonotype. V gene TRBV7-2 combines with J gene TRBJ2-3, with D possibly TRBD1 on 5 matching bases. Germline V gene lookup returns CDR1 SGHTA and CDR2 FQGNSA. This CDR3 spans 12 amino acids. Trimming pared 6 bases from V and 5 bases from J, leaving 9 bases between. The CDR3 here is CASRGPGDTQYF. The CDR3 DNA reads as TGTGCCAGCAGGGGGCCGGGAGATACGCAGTATTTT.

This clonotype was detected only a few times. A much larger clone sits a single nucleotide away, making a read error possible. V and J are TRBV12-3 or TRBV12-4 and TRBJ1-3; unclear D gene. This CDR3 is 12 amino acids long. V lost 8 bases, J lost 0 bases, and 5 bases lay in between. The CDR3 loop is CASGRSGNTIYF. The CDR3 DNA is TGTGCCAGCGGCCGCTCTGGAAACACCATATATTTT.

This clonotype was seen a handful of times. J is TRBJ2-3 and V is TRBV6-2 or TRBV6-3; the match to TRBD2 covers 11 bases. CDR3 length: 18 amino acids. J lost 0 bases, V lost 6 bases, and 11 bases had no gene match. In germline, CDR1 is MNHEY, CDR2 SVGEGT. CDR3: CASSFTTSGGQSTDTQYF. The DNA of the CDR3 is TGTGCCAGCAGCTTTACAACTAGCGGGGGCCAAAGCACAGATACGCAGTATTTT.

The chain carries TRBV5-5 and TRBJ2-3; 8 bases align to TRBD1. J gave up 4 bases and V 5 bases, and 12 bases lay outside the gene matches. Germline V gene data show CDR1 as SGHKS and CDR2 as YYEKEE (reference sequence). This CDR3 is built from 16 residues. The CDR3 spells CASRRPGTGVPDTQYF. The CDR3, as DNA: TGTGCCAGCAGGCGCCCCGGGACAGGAGTCCCAGATACGCAGTATTTT. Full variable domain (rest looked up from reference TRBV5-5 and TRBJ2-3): DAGVTQSPTHLIKTRGQQVTLRCSPISGHKSVSWYQQVLGQGPQFIFQYYEKEERGRGNFPDRFSARQFPNYSSELNVNALLLGDSALYLCASRRPGTGVPDTQYFGPGTRLTVL.

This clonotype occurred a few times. This CDR3 reads CASSLDILNYGYTF. The CDR3 nucleotides read TGTGCCAGCAGCTTGGACATTCTTAACTATGGCTACACCTTC. The chain is built from TRBV7-2 and TRBJ1-2, with D possibly TRBD1 on 5 matching bases. The CDR3 is 14 amino acids. With 3 bases removed from V and 1 base from J, the gap between germline ends came to 9 bases. From germline, CDR1 is SGHTA and CDR2 FQGNSA.

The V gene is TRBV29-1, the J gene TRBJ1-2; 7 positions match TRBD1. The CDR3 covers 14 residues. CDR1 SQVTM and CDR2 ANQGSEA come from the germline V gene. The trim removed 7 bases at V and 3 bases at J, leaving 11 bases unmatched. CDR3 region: CSAIRGGPYYGYTF. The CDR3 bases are TGCAGCGCCATCCGAGGGGGCCCCTACTATGGCTACACCTTC.

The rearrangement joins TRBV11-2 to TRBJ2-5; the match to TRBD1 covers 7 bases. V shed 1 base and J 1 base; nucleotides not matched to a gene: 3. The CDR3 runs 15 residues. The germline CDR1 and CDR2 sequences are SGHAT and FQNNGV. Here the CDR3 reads CASSLGQGVQETQYF. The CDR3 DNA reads TGTGCCAGCAGCTTAGGACAGGGTGTCCAAGAGACCCAGTACTTC.

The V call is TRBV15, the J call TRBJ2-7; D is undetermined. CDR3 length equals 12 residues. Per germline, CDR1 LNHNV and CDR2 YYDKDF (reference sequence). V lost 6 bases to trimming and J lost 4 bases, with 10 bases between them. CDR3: CATSSEDYEQYF. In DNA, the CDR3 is TGTGCCACCAGTTCAGAGGATTACGAGCAGTACTTC. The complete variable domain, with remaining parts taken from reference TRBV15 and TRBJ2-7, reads DAMVIQNPRYQVTQFGKPVTLSCSQTLNHNVMYWYQQKSSQAPKLLFHYYDKDFNNEADTPDNFQSRRPNTSFCFLDIRSPGLGDTAMYLCATSSEDYEQYFGPGTRLTVT.

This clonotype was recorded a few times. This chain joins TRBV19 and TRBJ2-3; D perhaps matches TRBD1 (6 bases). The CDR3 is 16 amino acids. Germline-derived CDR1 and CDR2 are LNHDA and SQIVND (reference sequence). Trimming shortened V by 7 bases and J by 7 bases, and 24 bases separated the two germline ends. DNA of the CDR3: TGTGCCAGTACCGACCTTACAGGGAGAGGTGGGAATACGCAGTATTTT. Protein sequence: CASTDLTGRGGNTQYF.

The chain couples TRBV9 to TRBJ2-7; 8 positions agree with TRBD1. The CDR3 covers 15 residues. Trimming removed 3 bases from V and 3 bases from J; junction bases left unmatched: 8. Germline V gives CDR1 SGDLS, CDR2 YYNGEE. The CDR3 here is CASSAPDREGYEQYF. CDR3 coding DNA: TGTGCCAGCAGCGCACCGGACAGGGAAGGCTACGAGCAGTACTTC.

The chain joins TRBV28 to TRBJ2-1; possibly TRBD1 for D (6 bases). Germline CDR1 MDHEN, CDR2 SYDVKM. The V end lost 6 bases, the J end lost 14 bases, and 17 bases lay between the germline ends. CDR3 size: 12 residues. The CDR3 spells CASRLITGSEFF. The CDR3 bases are TGTGCCAGCAGGCTGATAACAGGGAGTGAGTTCTTC.

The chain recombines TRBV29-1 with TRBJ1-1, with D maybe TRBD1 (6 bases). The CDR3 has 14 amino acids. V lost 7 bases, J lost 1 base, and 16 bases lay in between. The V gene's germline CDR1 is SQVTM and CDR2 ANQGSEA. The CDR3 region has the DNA TGCAGCGCAGAAATGGGGGCGGGGAACACTGAAGCTTTCTTT. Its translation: CSAEMGAGNTEAFF.

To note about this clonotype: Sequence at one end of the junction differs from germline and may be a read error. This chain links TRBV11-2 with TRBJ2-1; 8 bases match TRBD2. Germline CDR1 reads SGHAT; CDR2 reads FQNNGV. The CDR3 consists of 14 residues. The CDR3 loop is CASSLEPSGYRRLF. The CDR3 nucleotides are TGTGCCAGCAGCTTAGAGCCTAGCGGGTACCGACGACTCTTC. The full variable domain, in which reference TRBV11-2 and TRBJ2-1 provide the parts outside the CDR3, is EAGVAQSPRYKIIEKRQSVAFWCNPISGHATLYWYQQILGQGPKLLIQFQNNGVVDDSQLPKDRFSAERLKGVDSTLKIQPAKLEDSAVYLCASSLEPSGYRRLFGPGTRLTVL.

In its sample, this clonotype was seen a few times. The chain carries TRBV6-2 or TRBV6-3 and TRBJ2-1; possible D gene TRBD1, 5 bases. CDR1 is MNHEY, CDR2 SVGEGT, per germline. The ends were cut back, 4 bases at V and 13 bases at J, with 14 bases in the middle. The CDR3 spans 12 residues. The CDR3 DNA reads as TGTGCCAGCAGTTTCCCGGCAAGGGGACAGTTCTTC. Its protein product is CASSFPARGQFF.

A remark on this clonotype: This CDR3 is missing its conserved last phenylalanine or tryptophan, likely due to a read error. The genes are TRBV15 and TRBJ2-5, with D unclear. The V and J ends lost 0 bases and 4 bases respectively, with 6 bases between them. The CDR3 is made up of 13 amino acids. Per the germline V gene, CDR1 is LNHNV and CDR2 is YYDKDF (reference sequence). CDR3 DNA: TGTGCCACCAGCAGAGATCAGAGAGAGACCCAGTACCTC. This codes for CATSRDQRETQYL.

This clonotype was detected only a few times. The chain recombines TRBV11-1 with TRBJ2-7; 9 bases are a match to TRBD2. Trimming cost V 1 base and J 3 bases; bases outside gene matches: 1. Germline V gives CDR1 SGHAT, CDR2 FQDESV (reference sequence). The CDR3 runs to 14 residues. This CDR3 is CASSLELAGYEQYF. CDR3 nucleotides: TGTGCCAGCAGCTTAGAACTAGCGGGCTACGAGCAGTACTTC.

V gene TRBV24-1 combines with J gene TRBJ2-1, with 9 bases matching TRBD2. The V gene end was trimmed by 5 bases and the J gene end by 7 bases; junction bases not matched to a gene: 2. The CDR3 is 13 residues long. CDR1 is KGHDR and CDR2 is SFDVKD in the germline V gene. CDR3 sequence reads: CATSGLAVNEQFF. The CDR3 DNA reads TGTGCCACCAGTGGACTAGCGGTAAATGAGCAGTTCTTC.